The 31 T cell receptor beta chains reported below all come from one sample, sequenced in a study of beta chain features in type 1 diabetes. These TCRs' antigens remain unknown. Study findings and constraints: Type 1 diabetes patients had moderately but significantly shorter TCRB CDR3s in all four CD4+ subsets.

The sequenced template was cDNA made from the entire isolated RNA. The protocol was immunoSEQ multiplex PCR, while the TCRdb copy is restricted to in-frame clones and leaves out a portion. The data show about 640,000 clones, 9.5% to 15% seen once. Sequenced: naive CD4+ T cells from blood. Every receptor here comes from a man between 25 and 39 years old with type 1 diabetes.

This clone was counted between two and nine times. The gene calls are TRBV6-6 and TRBJ1-2, with 8 nucleotides matching TRBD1. CDR1 and CDR2 (germline): MNHNY, SVGAGI (reference sequence). This CDR3 contains 14 residues. V lost 4 bases and J lost 8; bases outside the gene matches: 9. The CDR3 is CASSLGRGREGYTF. CDR3 in DNA: TGTGCCAGCAGTTTGGGCAGGGGGCGCGAAGGCTACACCTTC.

There are a few counts of this clone. V usage is TRBV2 and J usage is TRBJ1-1; D is uncertain. Between the trimmed V and J ends, which lost 5 bases and 2 bases, there was a span of 12 bases. CDR3 size: 14 residues. Germline V gives CDR1 SNHLY, CDR2 FYNNEI. CDR3 nucleotides: TGTGCCAGCAGTCCCCTGGACGGCAACACTGAAGCTTTCTTT. This sequence encodes CASSPLDGNTEAFF.

V usage is TRBV11-3 and J usage is TRBJ2-3; D is ambiguous. Germline-derived CDR1 and CDR2 are SGHNT and YENEEA. The length of the CDR3 is 14 residues. Trimming shortened V by 1 base and J by 4 bases, and 9 bases separated the two germline ends. CDR3 bases: TGTGCCAGCAGCTTAGGTGACGTACCAGATACGCAGTATTTT. Translated: CASSLGDVPDTQYF.

This clone came up a few times. The chain carries TRBV7-9 and TRBJ1-2; D unresolved. This CDR3 is 12 amino acids long. Trimming removed 5 bases from V and 7 bases from J, with 11 bases in between. Germline CDR1 is SEHNR and CDR2 is FQNEAQ (reference sequence). CDR3 nucleotides: TGTGCCAGCAGCCCCCAAGAGGGTGGCTACACCTTC. It encodes CASSPQEGGYTF.

This clone was seen a handful of times. This CDR3 is also generated by other DNA sequences in the sample. V usage is TRBV7-2 and J usage is TRBJ2-5; 10 bases line up with TRBD1. The CDR3 runs 14 residues. Germline values: CDR1 SGHTA, CDR2 FQGNSA. Trimming cost V 4 bases and J 3 bases; bases outside gene matches: 2. Here the CDR3 reads CASSSGQGEETQYF. DNA for the CDR3: TGTGCCAGCAGCTCCGGACAGGGGGAAGAGACCCAGTACTTC.

The chain is built from TRBV15 and TRBJ2-3; tentative D call: TRBD1 (6 bases). Trimming removed 7 bases at V and 0 bases at J, with 20 bases between. The CDR3 is 17 amino acids. Germline loops: CDR1 LNHNV, CDR2 YYDKDF (reference sequence). CDR3 sequence (DNA): TGTGCCACCAATCCGACAGGCTACTTTGAAAGCACAGATACGCAGTATTTT. This codes for CATNPTGYFESTDTQYF.

This clone came up a few times. The chain employs TRBV5-6 and TRBJ2-7; D remains ambiguous. The CDR3 is 14 residues long. Between the trimmed V and J ends, which lost 5 bases and 0 bases, there was a span of 12 bases. The germline CDR1 and CDR2 sequences are SGHDT and YYEEEE. CDR3 nucleotide sequence: TGTGCCAGCAGATACGGCATCAGCTCCTACGAGCAGTACTTC. This sequence encodes CASRYGISSYEQYF.

This clone has a handful of counts. CDR3 sequence reads: CASSLMVRGTGELFF. The CDR3 coding sequence is TGTGCCAGCAGCTTGATGGTCCGGGGTACCGGGGAGCTGTTTTTT. The J gene is TRBJ2-2, the V gene TRBV5-4; a possible D gene is TRBD2 (5 bases). The CDR3 has 15 residues. The germline gives CDR1 SGHNT, CDR2 YYREEE (reference sequence). Trimming stripped 1 base from V and 5 bases from J, with 12 bases between.

As to this clone: Other DNA sequences in the same sample also yield this CDR3. The CDR3 loop reads CASSEGYEQYF. CDR3 DNA sequence: TGTGCCAGCAGTGAAGGTTACGAGCAGTACTTC. The J gene is TRBJ2-7, the V gene TRBV2, with D uncertain. Germline V lookup: CDR1 SNHLY, CDR2 FYNNEI. The V and J ends lost 1 base and 4 bases respectively, with 2 bases between them. This CDR3 region has 11 residues.

This clone was seen more than once but under ten times. The CDR3 region is CASRRIQGSTDTQYF. The CDR3 region has the DNA TGTGCCAGCAGAAGGATCCAAGGTAGCACAGATACGCAGTATTTT. The J gene is TRBJ2-3, the V gene TRBV28, with no clear D. The length of the CDR3 is 15 residues. Germline V gene sequence: CDR1 MDHEN, CDR2 SYDVKM. V shed 6 bases and J shed 0 bases, with 13 bases lying between them.

This clone was seen more than once but under ten times. The chain is built from TRBV2 and TRBJ1-2; no firm D call. Germline V gene data show CDR1 as SNHLY and CDR2 as FYNNEI. V shed 5 bases and J shed 7 bases, with 20 bases lying between them. There are 15 residues in the CDR3. As DNA, the CDR3 is TGTGCCAGCAGTTCCCACGGACGGGAAGGAGTTGGCTACACCTTC. Its translation is CASSSHGREGVGYTF.

CDR3 coding DNA: TGTGCCAGCACCAAGACTGCGAACACTGAAGCTTTCTTT. Translating it yields CASTKTANTEAFF. The V gene is TRBV2, the J gene TRBJ1-1; unclear D gene. There are 13 residues in the CDR3. CDR1 and CDR2 (germline): SNHLY, FYNNEI. V dropped 7 bases and J dropped 1 base, with 10 bases sitting between them. Complete variable domain (other parts from reference TRBV2 and TRBJ1-1): EPEVTQTPSHQVTQMGQEVILRCVPISNHLYFYWYRQILGQKVEFLVSFYNNEISEKSEIFDDQFSVERPDGSNFTLKIRSTKLEDSAMYFCASTKTANTEAFFGQGTRLTVV.

This clone was seen more than once but under ten times. V usage is TRBV28 and J usage is TRBJ2-6; 8 bases match TRBD1. The J segment lost 4 bases and the V segment lost 3 bases, leaving 5 bases of the junction unmatched. This CDR3 spans 16 amino acids. The germline gives CDR1 MDHEN, CDR2 SYDVKM. CDR3 region: CASSLQGAAGANVLTF. Here the CDR3 DNA reads TGTGCCAGCAGTTTGCAGGGGGCGGCGGGGGCCAACGTCCTGACTTTC.

Only a few counts were recorded for this clone. The chain has TRBV2 and TRBJ1-1; D is unresolved. The germline V gene has CDR1 SNHLY and CDR2 FYNNEI. V was shortened by 2 bases and J by 7 bases, with 8 bases between the two germline ends. The CDR3 spans 12 residues. DNA for the CDR3: TGTGCCAGCAGTGAAAGAGGGTTTGAAGCTTTCTTT. Its translation is CASSERGFEAFF.

The sample holds a few counts of this clone. The chain employs TRBV5-1 and TRBJ2-7; maybe TRBD2 (6 bases). CDR1 SGHRS and CDR2 YFSETQ come from the germline V gene. Deletions cut 4 bases from V and 7 bases from J, with 15 bases between. This CDR3 region has 13 residues. In DNA, the CDR3 is TGCGCCAGCAGCCTGGAGGGGTTGTGGGAGCAGTACTTC. This gives the protein CASSLEGLWEQYF.

This clone was detected a few times. The CDR3 DNA reads TGCGCCAGCAGCTTGATTAGCGGGGAAGCCTACGAGCAGTACTTC. Its protein product is CASSLISGEAYEQYF. This rearrangement joins TRBV5-1 to TRBJ2-7, with 8 bases that match TRBD2. V trimming: 1 base; J trimming: 2 bases; junction bases outside the gene matches: 5. This CDR3 is built from 15 residues. The germline V gene has CDR1 SGHRS and CDR2 YFSETQ.

The CDR3 sequence: CASSQGQQETQYF. The CDR3 DNA is TGCGCCAGCAGCCAAGGACAGCAAGAGACCCAGTACTTC. The chain couples TRBV4-3 to TRBJ2-5; tentatively, D is TRBD1 (5 bases). CDR3 size: 13 residues. Germline V CDR1 and CDR2: LGHNA, YSLEER. V was clipped by 1 base and J by 2 bases, with 5 bases between them.

The chain carries TRBV18 and TRBJ1-2; the D gene is possibly TRBD1 (5 bases). This CDR3 spans 14 amino acids. V was shortened by 0 bases and J by 4 bases, with 9 bases between the two germline ends. The germline V gene encodes CDR1 KGHSH and CDR2 LQKENI. CDR3 in amino acids: CASSPPGRVYGYTF. CDR3 nucleotides: TGTGCCAGCTCACCACCGGGCAGGGTCTATGGCTACACCTTC.

The chain couples TRBV6-1 to TRBJ1-1, with D unresolved. The CDR3 is 14 residues long. V was pared by 6 bases and J by 3 bases, with 14 bases between. Germline V gene data show CDR1 as MNHNS and CDR2 as SASEGT. The CDR3 DNA reads TGTGCCAGCAGCCTCGCAGGAAGGGACACTGAAGCTTTCTTT. It yields the protein CASSLAGRDTEAFF.

The chain joins TRBV7-2 to TRBJ1-1; the D gene is possibly TRBD1 (6 bases). Between the trimmed V and J ends, which lost 3 bases and 3 bases, there was a span of 11 bases. The CDR3 extends over 14 amino acids. CDR1 and CDR2 from the germline V gene are SGHTA and FQGNSA. CDR3 sequence (DNA): TGTGCCAGCAGCTTCGGGGGCGGCTACACTGAAGCTTTCTTT. Its translation is CASSFGGGYTEAFF.

This clone was counted between two and nine times. The CDR3 DNA reads as TGTGCCAGCCGACCGGCAGGGATTAGGAATCAGCCCCAGCATTTT. It specifies CASRPAGIRNQPQHF. This chain links TRBV6-5 with TRBJ1-5; TRBD1 is a possible D gene (5 bases). From germline, CDR1 is MNHEY and CDR2 SVGAGI. The CDR3 loop spans 15 amino acids. The germline V and J ends were trimmed by 8 bases and 4 bases, with 18 bases remaining between them.

The chain carries TRBV6-5 and TRBJ1-1; 7 bases fit TRBD1. The CDR3 sequence is 15 residues long. Germline CDR1 MNHEY, CDR2 SVGAGI. V shed 3 bases and J 5 bases; nucleotides not matched to a gene: 9. The CDR3 reads CASSYGRQGGTEAFF. CDR3 DNA: TGTGCCAGCAGTTATGGGAGACAGGGCGGAACTGAAGCTTTCTTT.

The V gene is TRBV6-5, the J gene TRBJ1-5, with 8 bases matching TRBD1. Germline lookup yields CDR1 MNHEY and CDR2 SVGAGI. The CDR3 loop spans 15 amino acids. After removal of 5 bases from V and 5 bases from J, the junction contained 8 bases not matched to a gene. The CDR3 coding sequence is TGTGCCAGCAGTCCGGACAGGGACGGGTATCAGCCCCAGCATTTT. Protein: CASSPDRDGYQPQHF.

Only a few counts were recorded for this clone. V usage is TRBV2 and J usage is TRBJ2-7; TRBD1 matches 9 bases. This CDR3 spans 14 amino acids. Germline loops: CDR1 SNHLY, CDR2 FYNNEI. The trim removed 5 bases at V and 0 bases at J, leaving 2 bases unmatched. The CDR3: CASSTDRGSYEQYF. The CDR3 DNA follows: TGTGCCAGCAGTACGGACAGGGGCTCCTACGAGCAGTACTTC.

The chain is built from TRBV7-8 and TRBJ2-1; D might be TRBD2 (6 bases). Trimming stripped 1 base from V and 7 bases from J, with 14 bases between. The CDR3 loop spans 15 amino acids. CDR1 SGHVS and CDR2 FQNEAQ come from the germline V gene. The CDR3 coding sequence is TGTGCCAGCAGCTTAGGGGAGGTGGTATGGAATGAGCAGTTCTTC. It specifies CASSLGEVVWNEQFF.

V is TRBV6-6 and J is TRBJ2-1; D assignment may be TRBD1 or TRBD2 (5 bases each). This CDR3 has 15 residues. Germline values: CDR1 MNHNY, CDR2 SVGAGI (reference sequence). The V gene lost 6 bases and the J gene lost 6 bases, with 18 bases spanning the gap. The CDR3 is CASSRDRDQPNEQFF. The CDR3 coding sequence is TGTGCCAGCAGCCGTGATAGGGACCAGCCCAATGAGCAGTTCTTC.

This rearrangement joins TRBV9 to TRBJ1-4; D is possibly TRBD1 (6 bases). Looked up from germline, CDR1 is SGDLS and CDR2 is YYNGEE. Trimming shortened V by 4 bases and J by 6 bases, and 13 bases separated the two germline ends. This CDR3 contains 14 residues. CDR3 in DNA: TGTGCCAGCAGCCCCGAAAGGGGGGATGAAAAACTGTTTTTT. It codes for CASSPERGDEKLFF.

With respect to this clone: A much more abundant neighbour one base away suggests this may be a read error. Other DNA sequences from this sample encode an identical CDR3 as well. The chain recombines TRBV7-2 with TRBJ2-1; D is unclear. Trimming left V 2 bases short and J 6 bases short, with 2 bases between. The CDR3 length is 11 residues. CDR1 is SGHTA, CDR2 FQGNSA, per germline. This CDR3 reads CASSLSNEQFF. The CDR3, as DNA: TGTGCCAGCAGCTTAAGCAATGAGCAGTTCTTC.

The DNA for the CDR3 is TGTGCCAGCAGCCCGAGGACGGACTCTGGAAACACCATATATTTT. The encoded protein is CASSPRTDSGNTIYF. The rearrangement joins TRBV14 to TRBJ1-3; D remains ambiguous. This CDR3 is 15 amino acids long. Trimming left V 4 bases short and J 0 bases short, with 10 bases between. The germline V gene has CDR1 SGHDN and CDR2 FVKESK.

The rearrangement links TRBV28 to TRBJ2-1; D is undetermined. V lost 4 bases, J lost 4 bases, and 5 bases lay in between. Germline CDR1 reads MDHEN; CDR2 reads SYDVKM. The CDR3 has 12 amino acids. The CDR3 reads CASSSVYNEQFF. DNA for the CDR3: TGTGCCAGCAGTTCAGTTTACAATGAGCAGTTCTTC. The full variable domain, with the rest looked up from reference TRBV28 and TRBJ2-1, is DVKVTQSSRYLVKRTGEKVFLECVQDMDHENMFWYRQDPGLGLRLIYFSYDVKMKEKGDIPEGYSVSREKKERFSLILESASTNQTSMYLCASSSVYNEQFFGPGTRLTVL.

The CDR3 region has the DNA TGTGCCAGCAGCCAAACCTCCGGGACAGGGGAAGGAGGCCAGGCGTACTTC. This sequence encodes CASSQTSGTGEGGQAYF. This chain connects TRBV7-6 to TRBJ2-5; TRBD1 agrees at 10 bases. The V and J ends lost 5 bases and 13 bases, in that order; junction bases with no gene match: 22. The length of the CDR3 is 17 residues. Germline CDR1 and CDR2: SGHVS and FNYEAQ.